This is a list of T cell receptor beta chains from one sample in a study of blood T cell repertoires in COVID-19. Data came from immunoSEQ multiplex PCR; TCRdb stores just in-frame clones and leaves some out. The table records 150,000 or so clones, about 87% of them present only once. Sequenced material: peripheral blood. All receptors derive from a man older than 75 with acute or convalescent COVID-19. CDR3s include the opening cysteine and the closing phenylalanine or tryptophan. Each record gives: V gene, J gene, clone size, D gene, CDR3 length, CDR3 DNA, CDR3 protein. The D gene is left open where the match is weak. Only part of the rows carry a size: once, few, many, or a class if the clone is expanded.

>TRBV5-1|TRBJ2-5|-|TRBD1|14
TGCGCCAGCAGCCCGGGGGGACAGGGCGAGACCCAGTACTTC
CASSPGGQGETQYF
>TRBV11-3|TRBJ2-7|-|TRBD2|15
TGTGCCAGCAGCTTAGGGACTAGCGGGAACTACGAGCAGTACTTC
CASSLGTSGNYEQYF
>TRBV18|TRBJ1-2|-|-|11
TGTGCCAGCTCACACAAGGAGGGCTACACCTTC
CASSHKEGYTF
>TRBV19|TRBJ1-4|-|-|11
TGTGCCAGTAGTATTCCGGGGAAACTGTTTTTT
CASSIPGKLFF
>TRBV29-1|TRBJ1-2|-|TRBD1|13
TGCAGCGTCCGGGACAGGCCAAACTATGGCTACACCTTC
CSVRDRPNYGYTF
>TRBV6-2/TRBV6-3|TRBJ1-5|-|-|16
TGTGCCAGCAGTTACCCCCGGACAGTTAGCAATCAGCCCCAGCATTTT
CASSYPRTVSNQPQHF
>TRBV28|TRBJ1-3|-|TRBD1|15
TGTGCCAGCAGTCCGACAGGGGAAGCTGGAAACACCATATATTTT
CASSPTGEAGNTIYF
>TRBV5-6|TRBJ1-6|-|-|13
TGTGCCAGCAGCTCTACCTATAATTCACCCCTCCACTTT
CASSSTYNSPLHF
>TRBV19|TRBJ1-1|-|-|15
TGTGCCAGTAGTCCAAGCGCGGGGCTGAACACTGAAGCTTTCTTT
CASSPSAGLNTEAFF
>TRBV7-2|TRBJ2-7|few|-|17
TGTGCCAGCAGCTTAGCGGAGTGGGGTAGGGGGAATCCCGAGCAGTACTTC
CASSLAEWGRGNPEQYF
>TRBV30|TRBJ1-1|-|-|11
TGTGCCTGGACAGACTGGTCCCGGGCTTTCTTT
CAWTDWSRAFF
>TRBV28|TRBJ2-7|-|-|14
TGTGCCAGCAACGAACCAGGGCTCGCAGACGAGCAGTACTTC
CASNEPGLADEQYF
>TRBV19|TRBJ2-4|-|TRBD2|17
TGTGCCAGTAGACGAACCGGGACTAGCGGGTTCGAAAACATTCAGTACTTC
CASRRTGTSGFENIQYF
>TRBV3-1/TRBV3-2|TRBJ1-5|-|-|14
TGTGCCAGCAGCACAGCATATAGCAATCAGCCCCAGCATTTT
CASSTAYSNQPQHF
>TRBV19|TRBJ1-4|-|TRBD1|14
TGTGCCAGTAGCCACCGGGACAGGACTGAAAAACTGTTTTTT
CASSHRDRTEKLFF
>TRBV10-3|TRBJ2-1|-|TRBD2|15
TGTGCCATCAGAGGGACTAGCGGCCATACCGGTGAGCAGTTCTTC
CAIRGTSGHTGEQFF
>TRBV7-9|TRBJ1-1|-|TRBD1|14
TGTGCCAGCAGCTTATCACAGGGGGAAACTGAAGCTTTCTTT
CASSLSQGETEAFF
>TRBV24-1|TRBJ2-3|-|-|15
TGTGCCACCAGTGATTCCCGTAGCCCGCCAGATACGCAGTATTTT
CATSDSRSPPDTQYF
>TRBV30|TRBJ2-1|-|TRBD2|17
TGTGCCTGGAGTGTTCGAGGTCTAGCGGGGAATCGAGGTGAGCAGTTCTTC
CAWSVRGLAGNRGEQFF
>TRBV30|TRBJ2-1|-|TRBD1|13
TGTGCCTGGAGCCCATCCAGGGGGAATGAGCAGTTCTTC
CAWSPSRGNEQFF
>TRBV5-1|TRBJ1-2|-|TRBD1|15
TGCGCCAGCAGCTTGGGACAGGGTTACAACTATGGCTACACCTTC
CASSLGQGYNYGYTF
>TRBV9|TRBJ2-6|-|-|15
TGTGCCAGCAGCCCGAACAGGGCTGGGGCCAACGTCCTGACTTTC
CASSPNRAGANVLTF
>TRBV19|TRBJ1-1|-|-|15
TGTGCCAGTAGTATTGGTAGGGCGCAAACGGGAGTAGCTTTCTTT
CASSIGRAQTGVAFF